This T cell receptor (beta chain) was captured by sequencing in a study of Ad26.COV2.S vaccination and SARS-CoV-2 variants. Trimming left V 0 bases short and J 0 bases short, with 11 bases between. This CDR3 spans 17 amino acids. The germline V gene has CDR1 SGHDN and CDR2 FVKESK. The treatment denotes: 19 received Ad26.COV2.S at low or high dose, single or two shots; several received placebo; per-sample allocation not given. Sampling took place 63 days after the first vaccine or placebo injection. The assay was immunoSEQ multiplex PCR, and TCRdb's table has in-frame clones only and misses some. Of hundreds of thousands of clones in the sample, around 89% are singletons; the top ten hold around 1.5%.

The sequencing used peripheral blood, collected in a trial of Ad26.COV2.S vaccine versus placebo. The receptor's source is a person between 18 and 65 years old who received the Ad26.COV2.S COVID-19 vaccine or a placebo. This sequence joins TRBV14 and TRBJ1-4; D may be TRBD1 (5 bases). For the CDR3, the DNA is TGTGCCAGCAGCCAAGATCGAGGGACCGCAACTAATGAAAAACTGTTTTTT. Translating gives CASSQDRGTATNEKLFF.